This TCR beta chain was found in a study of T cells in Graves' hyperthyroidism and ophthalmopathy. Template material for amplifying TCR beta CDR3 regions consisted of RNA transcripts. The primer set for the first-round RT-PCR of the TCR CDR3 was HTBI. TCRdb used MiXCR to reprocess the multiplex PCR reads, holding one entry per CDR3 protein. The sample yields around 350,000 distinct CDR3 sequences, about 15% seen once. There are 13 residues in the CDR3. Germline CDR1 reads SQVTM; CDR2 reads ANQGSEA. Trimming left V 1 base short and J 5 bases short, with 8 bases between. In the ophthalmopathy cohort, Clinical Activity Score was at least 3, NOSPECS grade at least 4, and duration under 3 months. This clonotype was recorded many times.

The genes are TRBV29-1 and TRBJ2-2; no reliable D call. The specimen was blood. The sequence was obtained from a woman aged 55-75 years with Graves' ophthalmopathy. The CDR3 here is CSVEVQRTGELFF. The CDR3 DNA reads as TGCAGCGTTGAAGTACAAAGGACCGGGGAGCTGTTTTTT.